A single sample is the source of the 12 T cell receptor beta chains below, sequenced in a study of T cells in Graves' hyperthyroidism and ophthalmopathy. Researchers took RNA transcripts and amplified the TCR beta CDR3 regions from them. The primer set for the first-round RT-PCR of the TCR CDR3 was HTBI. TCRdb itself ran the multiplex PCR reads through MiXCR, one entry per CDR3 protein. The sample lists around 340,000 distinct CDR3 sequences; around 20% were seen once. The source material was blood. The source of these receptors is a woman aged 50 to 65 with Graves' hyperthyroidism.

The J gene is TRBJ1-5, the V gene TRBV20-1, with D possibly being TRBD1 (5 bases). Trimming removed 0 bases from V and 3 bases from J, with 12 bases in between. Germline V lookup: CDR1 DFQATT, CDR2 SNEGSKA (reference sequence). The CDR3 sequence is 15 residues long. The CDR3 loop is CSARDGAGYNQPQHF. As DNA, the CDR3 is TGCAGTGCTAGAGATGGGGCCGGATACAATCAGCCCCAGCATTTT.

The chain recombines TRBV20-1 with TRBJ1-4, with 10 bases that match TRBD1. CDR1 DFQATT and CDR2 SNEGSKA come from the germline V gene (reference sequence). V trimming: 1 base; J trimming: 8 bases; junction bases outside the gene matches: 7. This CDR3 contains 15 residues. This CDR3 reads CSARGDRGAGEKLFF. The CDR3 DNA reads TGCAGTGCTAGAGGGGACAGGGGCGCCGGGGAAAAACTGTTTTTT.

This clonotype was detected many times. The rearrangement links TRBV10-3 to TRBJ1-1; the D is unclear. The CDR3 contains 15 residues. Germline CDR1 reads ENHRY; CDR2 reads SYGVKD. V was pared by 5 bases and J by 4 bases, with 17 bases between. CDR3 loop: CAISRSEGKGTEAFF. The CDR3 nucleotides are TGTGCCATCAGTCGTTCCGAAGGAAAGGGCACTGAAGCTTTCTTT.

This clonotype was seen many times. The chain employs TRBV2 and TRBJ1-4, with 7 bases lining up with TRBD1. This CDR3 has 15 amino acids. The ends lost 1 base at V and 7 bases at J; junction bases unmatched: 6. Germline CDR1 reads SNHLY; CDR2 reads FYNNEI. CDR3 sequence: CASSEDGRGIEKLFF. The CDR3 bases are TGTGCCAGCAGTGAAGACGGCAGGGGGATTGAAAAACTGTTTTTT. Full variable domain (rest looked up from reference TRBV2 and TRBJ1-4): EPEVTQTPSHQVTQMGQEVILRCVPISNHLYFYWYRQILGQKVEFLVSFYNNEISEKSEIFDDQFSVERPDGSNFTLKIRSTKLEDSAMYFCASSEDGRGIEKLFFGSGTQLSVL.

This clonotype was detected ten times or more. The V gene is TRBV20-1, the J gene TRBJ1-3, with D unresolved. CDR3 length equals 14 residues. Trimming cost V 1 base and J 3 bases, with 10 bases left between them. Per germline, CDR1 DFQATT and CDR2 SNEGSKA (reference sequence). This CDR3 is CSARGGSSGNTIYF. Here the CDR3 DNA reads TGCAGTGCTAGAGGGGGTTCAAGTGGAAACACCATATATTTT.

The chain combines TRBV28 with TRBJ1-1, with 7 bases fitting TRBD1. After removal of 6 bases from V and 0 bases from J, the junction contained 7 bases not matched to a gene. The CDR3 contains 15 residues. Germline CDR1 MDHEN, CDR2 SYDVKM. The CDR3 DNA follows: TGTGCCAGCAGGACGACAGGGACCATGAACACTGAAGCTTTCTTT. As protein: CASRTTGTMNTEAFF.

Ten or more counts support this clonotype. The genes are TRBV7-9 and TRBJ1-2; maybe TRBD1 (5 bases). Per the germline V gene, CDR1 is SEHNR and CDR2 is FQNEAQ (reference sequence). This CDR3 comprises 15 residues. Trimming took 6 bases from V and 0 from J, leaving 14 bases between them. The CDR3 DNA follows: TGTGCCAGCAGAGACGGACAAACCGCTAACTATGGCTACACCTTC. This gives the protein CASRDGQTANYGYTF.

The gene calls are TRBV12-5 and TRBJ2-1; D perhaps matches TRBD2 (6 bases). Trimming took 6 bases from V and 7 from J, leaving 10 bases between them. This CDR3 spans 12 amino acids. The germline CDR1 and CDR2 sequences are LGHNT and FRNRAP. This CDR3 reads CASGNGGNEQFF. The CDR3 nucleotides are TGTGCTAGTGGAAATGGGGGGAATGAGCAGTTCTTC.

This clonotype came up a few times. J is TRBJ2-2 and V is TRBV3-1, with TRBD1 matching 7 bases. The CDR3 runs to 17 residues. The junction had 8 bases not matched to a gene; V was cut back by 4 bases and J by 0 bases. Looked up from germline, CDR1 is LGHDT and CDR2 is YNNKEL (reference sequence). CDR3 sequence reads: CASSLRSGTANTGELFF. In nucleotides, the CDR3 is TGTGCCAGCAGCCTCCGCTCCGGGACAGCGAACACCGGGGAGCTGTTTTTT.

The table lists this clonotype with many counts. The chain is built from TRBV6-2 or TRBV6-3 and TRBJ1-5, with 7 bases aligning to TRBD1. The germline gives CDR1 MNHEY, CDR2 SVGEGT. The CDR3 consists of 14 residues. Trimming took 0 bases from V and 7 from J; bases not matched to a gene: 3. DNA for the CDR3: TGTGCCAGCAGTTACTCGGCAGGGGGGCAGCCCCAGCATTTT. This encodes CASSYSAGGQPQHF.

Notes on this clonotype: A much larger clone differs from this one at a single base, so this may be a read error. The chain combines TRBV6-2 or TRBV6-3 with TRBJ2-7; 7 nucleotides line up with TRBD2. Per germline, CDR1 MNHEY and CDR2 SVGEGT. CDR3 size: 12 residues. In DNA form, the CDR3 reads TGTGCCAGCATGGGCAGGGACTACGAGCAGTGCTTC. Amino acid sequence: CASMGRDYEQCF.

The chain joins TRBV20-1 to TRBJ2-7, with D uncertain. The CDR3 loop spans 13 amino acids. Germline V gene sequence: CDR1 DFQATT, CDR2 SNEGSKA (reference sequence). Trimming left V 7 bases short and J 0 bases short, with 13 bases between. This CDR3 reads CSVSGGYSYEQYF. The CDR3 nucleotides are TGCAGTGTATCTGGTGGATACTCCTACGAGCAGTACTTC.